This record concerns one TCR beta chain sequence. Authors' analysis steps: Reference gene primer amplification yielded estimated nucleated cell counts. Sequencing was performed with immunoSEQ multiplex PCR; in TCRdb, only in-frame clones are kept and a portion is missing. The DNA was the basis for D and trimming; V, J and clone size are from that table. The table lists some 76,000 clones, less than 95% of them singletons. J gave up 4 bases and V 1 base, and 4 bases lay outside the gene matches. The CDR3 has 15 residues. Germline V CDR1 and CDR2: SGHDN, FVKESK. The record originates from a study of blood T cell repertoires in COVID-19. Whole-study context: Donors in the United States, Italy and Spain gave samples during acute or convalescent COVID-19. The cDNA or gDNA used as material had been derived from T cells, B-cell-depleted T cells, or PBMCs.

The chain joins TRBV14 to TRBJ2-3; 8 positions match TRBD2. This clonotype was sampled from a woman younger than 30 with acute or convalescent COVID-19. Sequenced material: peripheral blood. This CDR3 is CASSQAGGLADTQYF. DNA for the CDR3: TGTGCCAGCAGCCAAGCGGGAGGGTTAGCAGATACGCAGTATTTT.